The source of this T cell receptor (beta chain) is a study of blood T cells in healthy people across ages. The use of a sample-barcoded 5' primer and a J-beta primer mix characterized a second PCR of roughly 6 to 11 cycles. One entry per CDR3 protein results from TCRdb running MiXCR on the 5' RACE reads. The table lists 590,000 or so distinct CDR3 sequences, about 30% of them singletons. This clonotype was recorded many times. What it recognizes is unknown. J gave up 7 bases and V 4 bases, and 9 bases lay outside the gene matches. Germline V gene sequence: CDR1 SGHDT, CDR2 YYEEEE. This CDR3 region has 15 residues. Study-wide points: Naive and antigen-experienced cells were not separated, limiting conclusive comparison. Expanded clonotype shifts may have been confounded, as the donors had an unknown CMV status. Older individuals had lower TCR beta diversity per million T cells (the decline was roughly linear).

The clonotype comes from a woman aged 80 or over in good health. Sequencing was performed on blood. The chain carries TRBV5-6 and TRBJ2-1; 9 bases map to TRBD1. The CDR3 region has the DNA TGTGCCAGCAGCCTGGGGACAGGGTACGGGAATGAGCAGTTCTTC. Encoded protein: CASSLGTGYGNEQFF.